This TCR beta chain was captured by sequencing in a study of T cell repertoires in cytomegalovirus infection. About the research overall: Based on public TCR beta signatures, there were indications of CMV infection and of a matching HLA type.

Each CDR3 protein is one row after TCRdb ran MiXCR on the reads. Here the sample spans fewer than 200,000 distinct CDR3 sequences, over 13% being singletons. Germline V CDR1 and CDR2: SQVTM, ANQGSEA. This CDR3 contains 12 residues. The germline V and J ends were trimmed by 7 bases and 2 bases, with 12 bases remaining between them. Overall study results and limits: Ex vivo, HLA-C-restricted CMV-specific TCR beta clonotypes prevailed over the rest of the response. Totalled public TCR beta family frequency picked out people who carried CMV plus the relevant HLA.

This clonotype was seen more than once but under ten times. Antigen: not known. The sample taken for sequencing was PBMCs. This chain uses TRBV29-1 with TRBJ2-7; D is possibly TRBD1 (5 bases). The receptor was isolated from a human donor in good health (CMV status not recorded). Some clones in this sample may be carry-over from other donors' samples. This CDR3 reads CSAKDRAYEQYF. The CDR3 bases are TGCAGCGCTAAAGACAGAGCCTACGAGCAGTACTTC.